The 28 T cell receptor beta chains reported below all come from one sample, sequenced in a study of shared clonotypes between healthy human individuals. Clones were sequenced by immunoSEQ multiplex PCR, and TCRdb holds only the in-frame ones, with some missing. The data show 2 million to 3 million clones, with roughly 92% seen just once and over 0.12% held by the top ten. Sequences were obtained from naive CD4+ T cells sorted from blood. As for subset: CD45RA+ positively selected. The receptors derive from a man younger than 30 in good health.

V gene TRBV2 combines with J gene TRBJ2-5; D assignment may be TRBD1 or TRBD2 (6 bases each). The J call is in doubt because the DNA end fits TRBJ2-7 better. Germline-derived CDR1 and CDR2 are SNHLY and FYNNEI. The CDR3 extends over 14 amino acids. CDR3 DNA: TGTGCCGGGGGGCCCACGGGGCAGCCCTACGAGCAGTACTTC. Protein product: CAGGPTGQPYEQYF.

As for this clone: This specimen includes other DNA sequences encoding the same CDR3. J is TRBJ1-5 and V is TRBV19, with D unclear. CDR3 size: 14 residues. Deletions cut 1 base from V and 0 bases from J, with 4 bases between. Germline values: CDR1 LNHDA, CDR2 SQIVND (reference sequence). This CDR3 is CASSIVGSNQPQHF. The CDR3, as DNA: TGTGCCAGTAGTATAGTGGGTAGCAATCAGCCCCAGCATTTT.

The chain combines TRBV5-6 with TRBJ1-2, with 7 bases identical to TRBD1. In germline, CDR1 is SGHDT, CDR2 YYEEEE. This CDR3 has 15 residues. After removal of 4 bases from V and 5 bases from J, the junction contained 11 bases not matched to a gene. The CDR3 coding sequence is TGTGCCAGCAGCGAGGGGGCCAAAGGAATATATGGCTACACCTTC. Protein product: CASSEGAKGIYGYTF.

The V call is TRBV11-3, the J call TRBJ2-1; possible D gene TRBD2, 7 bases. From germline, CDR1 is SGHNT and CDR2 YENEEA. Deletions cut 0 bases from V and 13 bases from J, with 13 bases between. This CDR3 spans 13 amino acids. CDR3 loop: CASSLDQRGGQFF. The CDR3 DNA reads as TGTGCCAGCAGCTTAGATCAGCGCGGGGGCCAGTTCTTC.

This chain uses TRBV11-3 with TRBJ2-5; TRBD1 aligns across 9 bases. Unmatched junction bases numbered 9, after V lost 5 bases and J lost 2 bases. The germline gives CDR1 SGHNT, CDR2 YENEEA. The CDR3 is 16 amino acids. The CDR3 DNA reads TGTGCCAGCAGCCCGGGACAGGGAATATTACAAGAGACCCAGTACTTC. This translates into CASSPGQGILQETQYF. Variable domain in full (rest from reference TRBV11-3 and TRBJ2-5): EAGVVQSPRYKIIEKKQPVAFWCNPISGHNTLYWYLQNLGQGPELLIRYENEEAVDDSQLPKDRFSAERLKGVDSTLKIQPAELGDSAVYLCASSPGQGILQETQYFGPGTRLLVL.

The chain couples TRBV5-4 to TRBJ1-1, with TRBD1 as a possible D gene (5 bases). There are 14 residues in the CDR3. Trimming stripped 2 bases from V and 1 base from J, with 9 bases between. Germline V gene lookup returns CDR1 SGHNT and CDR2 YYREEE (reference sequence). The CDR3 DNA sequence: TGTGCCAGCAGCTTAAAGGGGCCGAACACTGAAGCTTTCTTT. Translating gives CASSLKGPNTEAFF. Full variable domain (rest looked up from reference TRBV5-4 and TRBJ1-1): ETGVTQSPTHLIKTRGQQVTLRCSSQSGHNTVSWYQQALGQGPQFIFQYYREEENGRGNFPPRFSGLQFPNYSSELNVNALELDDSALYLCASSLKGPNTEAFFGQGTRLTVV.

The chain uses TRBV19 and TRBJ1-2; D not resolved. Germline CDR1 and CDR2: LNHDA and SQIVND (reference sequence). V lost 7 bases and J lost 3, with 12 bases in between. This CDR3 is 13 amino acids long. The CDR3 here is CASKGPIDYGYTF. CDR3 DNA sequence: TGTGCCAGTAAAGGACCCATTGACTATGGCTACACCTTC.

The rearrangement links TRBV18 to TRBJ1-5; D not certain. V was clipped by 4 bases and J by 3 bases, with 13 bases between them. CDR1 is KGHSH, CDR2 LQKENI, per germline. The CDR3 spans 15 residues. The DNA of the CDR3 is TGTGCCAGCTCACTTGGACGGAGCACCAATCAGCCCCAGCATTTT. The encoded protein is CASSLGRSTNQPQHF.

As concerns this clone: The sample holds other DNA sequences that translate to the same CDR3. The chain carries TRBV30 and TRBJ2-3; D is unclear. CDR3 size: 11 residues. Germline CDR1 and CDR2: GTSNPN and SVGIG (reference sequence). The germline V and J ends were trimmed by 0 bases and 8 bases, with 6 bases remaining between them. The CDR3 loop reads CAWSVGGTQYF. The CDR3 DNA follows: TGTGCCTGGAGTGTTGGCGGTACGCAGTATTTT. Complete variable domain (other parts from reference TRBV30 and TRBJ2-3): SQTIHQWPATLVQPVGSPLSLECTVEGTSNPNLYWYRQAAGRGLQLLFYSVGIGQISSEVPQNLSASRPQDRQFILSSKKLLLSDSGFYLCAWSVGGTQYFGPGTRLTVL.

The CDR3 loop reads CASSPPLTGSNQPQHF. CDR3 sequence (DNA): TGTGCCAGCAGTCCACCCCTGACAGGGAGCAATCAGCCCCAGCATTTT. This chain joins TRBV28 and TRBJ1-5; 7 bases align to TRBD1. The CDR3 is 16 residues long. Germline CDR1 and CDR2: MDHEN and SYDVKM. Germline trimming cut 5 bases from V and 1 base from J; bases unmatched to any gene: 8.

This chain links TRBV5-1 with TRBJ1-3, with 8 bases fitting TRBD1. The V and J ends lost 0 bases and 0 bases, in that order; junction bases with no gene match: 5. The length of the CDR3 is 17 residues. Germline-derived CDR1 and CDR2 are SGHRS and YFSETQ. The CDR3 spells CASSLGTGIHSGNTIYF. The CDR3 DNA sequence: TGCGCCAGCAGCTTGGGGACAGGGATCCACTCTGGAAACACCATATATTTT.

This sequence joins TRBV9 and TRBJ1-2; D is uncertain. V was cut by 4 bases and J by 10 bases, with 14 bases left in between. The CDR3 length is 12 residues. Germline CDR1 reads SGDLS; CDR2 reads YYNGEE. CDR3 residues: CASSPQEVAYTF. As DNA, the CDR3 is TGTGCCAGCAGCCCGCAAGAGGTAGCCTACACCTTC.

Written as DNA, the CDR3 is TGTGCCAGCAGCTTAGTTGCAGGGCCGGTCTACGAGCAGTACTTC. This gives the protein CASSLVAGPVYEQYF. V gene TRBV11-2 combines with J gene TRBJ2-7, with D perhaps matching TRBD1 (5 bases). V dropped 1 base and J dropped 3 bases, with 13 bases sitting between them. The germline gives CDR1 SGHAT, CDR2 FQNNGV. This CDR3 region has 15 residues.

This sequence joins TRBV29-1 and TRBJ2-2; possibly TRBD2 for D (5 bases). V was shortened by 4 bases and J by 4 bases, with 7 bases between the two germline ends. In germline, CDR1 is SQVTM, CDR2 ANQGSEA. The CDR3 totals 12 residues. CDR3 sequence reads: CSVVRGTGELFF. Written as DNA, the CDR3 is TGCAGCGTTGTCCGGGGCACCGGGGAGCTGTTTTTT.

The chain is built from TRBV6-5 and TRBJ2-7; TRBD1 or TRBD2 may be the D gene (6 bases each). The germline V gene encodes CDR1 MNHEY and CDR2 SVGAGI. V lost 6 bases to trimming and J lost 3 bases, with 15 bases between them. CDR3 length: 14 amino acids. The CDR3 bases are TGTGCCAGCAGCCAAGGGGGAGGAAGCTACGAGCAGTACTTC. It codes for CASSQGGGSYEQYF.

This chain joins TRBV4-1 and TRBJ2-1; TRBD2 might be the D (5 bases). CDR1 is MGHRA and CDR2 is YSYEKL in the germline V gene. V was shortened by 1 base and J by 0 bases, with 10 bases between the two germline ends. The CDR3 has 16 residues. This chain's CDR3 is CASSQAQAASYNEQFF. CDR3 nucleotides: TGCGCCAGCAGCCAAGCTCAAGCGGCCTCCTACAATGAGCAGTTCTTC.

The chain employs TRBV19 and TRBJ2-7; 8 positions agree with TRBD1. Germline V gene sequence: CDR1 LNHDA, CDR2 SQIVND (reference sequence). The CDR3 has 12 residues. Trimming took 4 bases from V and 7 from J; bases not matched to a gene: 3. The CDR3 nucleotides are TGTGCCAGTAGTAACTACAGGGGGGAGCAGTACTTC. Translation: CASSNYRGEQYF.

V and J are TRBV18 and TRBJ2-1; 7 bases map to TRBD1. Trimming removed 3 bases from V and 8 bases from J; junction bases left unmatched: 10. The CDR3 runs 15 residues. The V gene's germline CDR1 is KGHSH and CDR2 LQKENI. CDR3 sequence (DNA): TGTGCCAGCTCACCGGGGACAGAAAGGTTCCATGAGCAGTTCTTC. Translation gives CASSPGTERFHEQFF.

CDR3 region: CATAGLAGGDTQYF. The CDR3 nucleotides are TGTGCCACGGCCGGACTAGCGGGGGGAGATACGCAGTATTTT. V usage is TRBV6-5 and J usage is TRBJ2-3, with 14 nucleotides matching TRBD2. There are 14 residues in the CDR3. The V gene end was trimmed by 10 bases and the J gene end by 5 bases; junction bases not matched to a gene: 5. Per germline, CDR1 MNHEY and CDR2 SVGAGI.

This rearrangement joins TRBV7-3 to TRBJ1-6; TRBD1 matches 7 bases. Germline loops: CDR1 SGHTA, CDR2 FQGTGA. The CDR3 has 15 residues. After removal of 0 bases from V and 7 bases from J, the junction contained 3 bases not matched to a gene. The CDR3 coding sequence is TGTGCCAGCAGCTTAACCGGGACAGTGAATTCACCCCTCCACTTT. Protein: CASSLTGTVNSPLHF. The whole variable domain, remainder taken from reference TRBV7-3 and TRBJ1-6, is GAGVSQTPSNKVTEKGKYVELRCDPISGHTALYWYRQSLGQGPEFLIYFQGTGAADDSGLPNDRFFAVRPEGSVSTLKIQRTERGDSAVYLCASSLTGTVNSPLHFGNGTRLTVT.

CDR3 amino acids: CASSSPGVQPQHF. Here the CDR3 DNA reads TGTGCCAGCAGTTCCCCTGGGGTCCAGCCCCAGCATTTT. The chain recombines TRBV6-6 with TRBJ1-5; no clear D gene. This CDR3 is 13 amino acids long. Germline loops: CDR1 MNHNY, CDR2 SVGAGI (reference sequence). Trimming cost V 4 bases and J 7 bases, with 11 bases left between them.

The V gene is TRBV9, the J gene TRBJ2-5; D not resolved. The CDR3 sequence is 16 residues long. Germline V gene sequence: CDR1 SGDLS, CDR2 YYNGEE. V shed 0 bases and J shed 0 bases, with 12 bases lying between them. The CDR3: CASSVANGRYQETQYF. CDR3 nucleotide sequence: TGTGCCAGCAGCGTAGCTAACGGGCGGTACCAAGAGACCCAGTACTTC.

The CDR3: CASSDTNSNQPQHF. The CDR3, as DNA: TGTGCCAGTAGCGACACCAATAGCAATCAGCCCCAGCATTTT. V usage is TRBV19 and J usage is TRBJ1-5; D not certain. Per the germline V gene, CDR1 is LNHDA and CDR2 is SQIVND (reference sequence). Between the trimmed V and J ends, which lost 6 bases and 0 bases, there was a span of 9 bases. CDR3 length: 14 residues.

The chain recombines TRBV4-1 with TRBJ1-2; 7 bases map to TRBD1. Germline loops: CDR1 MGHRA, CDR2 YSYEKL. CDR3 size: 16 residues. V shed 1 base and J 5 bases; nucleotides not matched to a gene: 10. CDR3 coding DNA: TGCGCCAGCAGCCAAGCCGACGACAGGGCTCAATATGGCTACACCTTC. It specifies CASSQADDRAQYGYTF.

This clone was picked up a small number of times. The sample contains more than one DNA sequence encoding this CDR3. The chain uses TRBV18 and TRBJ1-2, with unresolved D. Trimming pared 3 bases from V and 2 bases from J, leaving 7 bases between. This CDR3 is 13 amino acids long. Germline CDR1 and CDR2: KGHSH and LQKENI. The CDR3 spells CASSPDGNYGYTF. DNA of the CDR3: TGTGCCAGCTCACCGGACGGGAACTATGGCTACACCTTC.

V gene TRBV7-9 combines with J gene TRBJ1-1; possibly TRBD1 for D (6 bases). This CDR3 has 15 residues. V gave up 5 bases and J gave up 5 bases, with 18 bases separating them. CDR1 is SEHNR and CDR2 is FQNEAQ in the germline V gene (reference sequence). The chain's CDR3 is CASSQWDPQGTEAFF. The DNA for the CDR3 is TGTGCCAGCAGCCAATGGGACCCCCAGGGGACTGAAGCTTTCTTT. Using reference TRBV7-9 and TRBJ1-1 for the parts outside the CDR3, the full variable domain is DTGVSQNPRHKITKRGQNVTFRCDPISEHNRLYWYRQTLGQGPEFLTYFQNEAQLEKSRLLSDRFSAERPKGSFSTLEIQRTEQGDSAMYLCASSQWDPQGTEAFFGQGTRLTVV.

The chain couples TRBV21-1 to TRBJ2-7; the D call of TRBD2 is as the table states it, not checked on the DNA. TRBV21-1 is tagged as a pseudogene. This CDR3 contains 16 residues. The CDR3 coding sequence is TGTGCCAGCAGCAAAATGGCCCCTAGCGCTTCCTACGAGCAGTACTTC. It encodes CASSKMAPSASYEQYF.

The chain recombines TRBV18 with TRBJ2-7; D unresolved. This CDR3 is built from 12 residues. The V and J ends lost 5 bases and 2 bases respectively, with 7 bases between them. The V gene's germline CDR1 is KGHSH and CDR2 LQKENI. The CDR3 region is CASSDETYEQYF. The CDR3 nucleotides are TGTGCCAGCTCAGACGAAACCTACGAGCAGTACTTC.